This T cell receptor (beta chain) was found in a study of blood T cell repertoires in COVID-19. In the study overall: Samples came from the United States, Italy and Spain, spanning acute and convalescent COVID-19. T cells, B-cell-depleted T cells, or PBMCs provided the cDNA or gDNA that served as material.

From germline, CDR1 is LGHDT and CDR2 YNNKEL (reference sequence). Trimming removed 5 bases at V and 0 bases at J, with 3 bases between. The CDR3 length is 12 residues. Per the original data handling: It was from reference gene primer amplification that nucleated cell counts were estimated. Only in-frame clones appear in the TCRdb table, and some are missing; sequencing was by immunoSEQ multiplex PCR. V, J and clone size are those of that table, while D and trimming were read from the DNA. The sample includes 250,000 to 350,000 clones, approximately 84% of them seen just once. Seattle patients were enrolled while actively infected and followed longitudinally.

The chain has TRBV3-1 (or the pseudogene TRBV3-2) and TRBJ2-3; D is undetermined. This receptor was obtained from a human donor with COVID-19, enrolled during active disease. The donor label of this sample is uncertain. Material: peripheral blood. The CDR3 region is CASSLSTDTQYF. CDR3 nucleotides: TGTGCCAGCAGCTTAAGCACAGATACGCAGTATTTT.